This TCR beta chain appears in the sequencing data of a study of OX40 agonist ivuxolimab in advanced cancers. Method: immunoSEQ multiplex PCR; TCRdb's copy keeps in-frame clones and lacks some. The data show tens of thousands of clones, roughly 90% seen once. V was clipped by 5 bases and J by 3 bases, with 6 bases between them. Germline CDR1 and CDR2: MNHEY and SMNVEV (reference sequence). The CDR3 is 12 amino acids. Regarding this clone: Other DNA sequences from this sample encode an identical CDR3 as well.

Material: CD4+ or CD8+ T cells sorted from blood, obtained in a trial of the OX40 agonist ivuxolimab. This TCR came from an adult with an advanced solid tumor such as melanoma, head and neck, liver or kidney cancer. The chain links TRBV27 to TRBJ2-3; D gene unclear. The CDR3 protein is CASSPRTDTQYF. The CDR3 DNA reads as TGTGCCAGCAGTCCACGGACAGATACGCAGTATTTT.